This paragraph reports one T cell receptor (beta chain). The sample originates from a study of blood T cell repertoires in COVID-19. This table comes from immunoSEQ multiplex PCR, and its TCRdb copy is limited to in-frame clones, with some not included. The profile shows approximately 91,000 clones, roughly 80% of them singletons. The CDR3 spans 14 residues. The ends lost 5 bases at V and 6 bases at J; junction bases unmatched: 9. Looked up from germline, CDR1 is MNHEY and CDR2 is SMNVEV (reference sequence). The sequenced material came from peripheral blood. The chain joins TRBV27 to TRBJ2-7; 8 nucleotides match TRBD2. The origin of this receptor is a human donor in a cohort sampled during active COVID-19. The CDR3 protein is CASSPRGGASEQYF. The CDR3 DNA reads as TGTGCCAGCAGTCCCCGGGGGGGGGCTAGCGAGCAGTACTTC.